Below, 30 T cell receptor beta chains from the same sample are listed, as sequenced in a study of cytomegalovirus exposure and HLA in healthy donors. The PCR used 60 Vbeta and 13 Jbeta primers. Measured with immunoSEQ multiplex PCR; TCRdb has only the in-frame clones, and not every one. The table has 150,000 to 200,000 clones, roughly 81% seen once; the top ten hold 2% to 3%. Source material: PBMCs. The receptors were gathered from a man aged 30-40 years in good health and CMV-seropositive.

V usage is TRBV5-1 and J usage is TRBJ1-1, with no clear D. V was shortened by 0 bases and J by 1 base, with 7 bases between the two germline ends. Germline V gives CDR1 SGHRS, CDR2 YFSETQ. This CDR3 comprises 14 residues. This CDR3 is CASSLAYRNTEAFF. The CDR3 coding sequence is TGCGCCAGCAGCTTGGCCTACAGGAACACTGAAGCTTTCTTT. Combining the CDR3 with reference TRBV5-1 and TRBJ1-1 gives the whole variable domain KAGVTQTPRYLIKTRGQQVTLSCSPISGHRSVSWYQQTPGQGLQFLFEYFSETQRNKGNFPGRFSGRQFSNSRSEMNVSTLELGDSALYLCASSLAYRNTEAFFGQGTRLTVV.

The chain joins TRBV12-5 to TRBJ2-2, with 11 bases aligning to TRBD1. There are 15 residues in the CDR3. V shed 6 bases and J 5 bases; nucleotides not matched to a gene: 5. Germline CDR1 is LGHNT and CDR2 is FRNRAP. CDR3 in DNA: TGTGCTAGTGGCCCGGGACAGGGGGGAACCGGGGAGCTGTTTTTT. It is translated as CASGPGQGGTGELFF.

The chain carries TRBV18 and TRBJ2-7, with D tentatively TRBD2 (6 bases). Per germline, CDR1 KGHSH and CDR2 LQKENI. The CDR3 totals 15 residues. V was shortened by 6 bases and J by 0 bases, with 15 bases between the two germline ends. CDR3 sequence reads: CASSTRDGSSYEQYV. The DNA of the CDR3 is TGTGCCAGCTCCACTCGGGACGGGAGCTCCTACGAGCAGTACGTC.

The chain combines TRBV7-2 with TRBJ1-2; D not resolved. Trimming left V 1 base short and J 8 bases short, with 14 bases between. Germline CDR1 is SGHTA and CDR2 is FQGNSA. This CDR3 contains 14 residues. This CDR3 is CASSLGAGLQGYTF. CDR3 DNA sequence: TGTGCCAGCAGCTTAGGGGCAGGATTACAGGGCTACACCTTC.

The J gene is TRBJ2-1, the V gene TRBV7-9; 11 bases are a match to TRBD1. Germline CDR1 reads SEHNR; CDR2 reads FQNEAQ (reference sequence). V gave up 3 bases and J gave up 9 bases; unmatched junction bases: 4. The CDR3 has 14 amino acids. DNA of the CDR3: TGTGCCAGCAGCTTCGAGGGACAGGGGGGTGAGCAGTTCTTC. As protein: CASSFEGQGGEQFF.

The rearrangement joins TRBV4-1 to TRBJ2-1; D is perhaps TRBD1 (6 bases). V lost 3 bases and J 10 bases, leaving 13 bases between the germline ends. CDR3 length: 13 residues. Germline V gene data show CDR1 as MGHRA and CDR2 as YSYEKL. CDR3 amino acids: CASSHNRVTEQFF. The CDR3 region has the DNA TGCGCCAGCAGCCACAACAGGGTAACCGAGCAGTTCTTC.

CDR3 residues: CASSFKAGVSEQYF. Here the CDR3 DNA reads TGTGCCAGCAGCTTTAAAGCGGGAGTGAGCGAGCAGTACTTC. The chain carries TRBV11-2 and TRBJ2-7, with 8 bases that match TRBD2. In germline, CDR1 is SGHAT, CDR2 FQNNGV. The CDR3 consists of 14 residues. Trimming took 3 bases from V and 6 from J; bases not matched to a gene: 7.

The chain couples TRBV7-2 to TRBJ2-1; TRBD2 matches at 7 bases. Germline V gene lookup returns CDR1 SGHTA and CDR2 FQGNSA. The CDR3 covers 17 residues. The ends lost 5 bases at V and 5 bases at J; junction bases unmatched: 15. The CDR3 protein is CASSPGRGRGVNNEQFF. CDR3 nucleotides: TGTGCCAGCAGCCCGGGGAGGGGCCGGGGAGTTAACAATGAGCAGTTCTTC.

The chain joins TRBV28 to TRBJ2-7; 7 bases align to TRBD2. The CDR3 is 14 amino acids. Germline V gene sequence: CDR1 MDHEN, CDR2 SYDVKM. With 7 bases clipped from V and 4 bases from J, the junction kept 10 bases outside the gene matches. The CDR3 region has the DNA TGTGCCAGCACCTCTGGGAGGGCGGGGTACGAGCAGTACGTC. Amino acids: CASTSGRAGYEQYV.

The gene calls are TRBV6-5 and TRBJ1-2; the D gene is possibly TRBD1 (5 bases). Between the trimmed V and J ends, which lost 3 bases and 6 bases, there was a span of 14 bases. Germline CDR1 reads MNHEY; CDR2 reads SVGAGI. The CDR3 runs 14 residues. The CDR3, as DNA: TGTGCCAGCAGTTATGCAGGGAACACTGATGGCTACACCTTC. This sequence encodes CASSYAGNTDGYTF.

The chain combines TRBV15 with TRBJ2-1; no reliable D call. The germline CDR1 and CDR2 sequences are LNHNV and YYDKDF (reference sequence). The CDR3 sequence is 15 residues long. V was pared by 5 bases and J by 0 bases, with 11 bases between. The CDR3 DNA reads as TGTGCCACCAGCCCACAATACCCCTCCTACAATGAGCAGTTCTTC. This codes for CATSPQYPSYNEQFF.

As DNA, the CDR3 is TGTGCCAGCAATCGACAGGGTATGAACATTCAGTACTTC. This encodes CASNRQGMNIQYF. This chain connects TRBV28 to TRBJ2-4; 7 bases line up with TRBD1. The trim removed 7 bases at V and 7 bases at J, leaving 7 bases unmatched. The CDR3 length is 13 residues. CDR1 and CDR2 (germline): MDHEN, SYDVKM.

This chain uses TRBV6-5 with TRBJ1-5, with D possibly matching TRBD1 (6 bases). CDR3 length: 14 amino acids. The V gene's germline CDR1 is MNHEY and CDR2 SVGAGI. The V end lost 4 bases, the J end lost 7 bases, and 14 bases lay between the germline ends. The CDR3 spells CASSLGGLGQPQHF. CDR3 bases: TGTGCCAGCAGTTTAGGGGGTTTAGGGCAGCCCCAGCATTTT.

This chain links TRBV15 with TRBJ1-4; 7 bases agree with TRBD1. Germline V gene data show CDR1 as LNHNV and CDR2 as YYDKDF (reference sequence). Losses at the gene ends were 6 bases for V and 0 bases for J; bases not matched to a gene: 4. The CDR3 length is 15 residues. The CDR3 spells CATSNGQATNEKLFF. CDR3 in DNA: TGTGCCACCAGTAACGGACAGGCAACTAATGAAAAACTGTTTTTT.

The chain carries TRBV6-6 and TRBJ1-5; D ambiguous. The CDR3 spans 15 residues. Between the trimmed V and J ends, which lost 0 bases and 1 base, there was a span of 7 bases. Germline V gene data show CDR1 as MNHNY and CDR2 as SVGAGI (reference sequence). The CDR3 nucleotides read TGTGCCAGCAGTTACTCGCTGGAGAGCAATCAGCCCCAGCATTTT. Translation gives CASSYSLESNQPQHF.

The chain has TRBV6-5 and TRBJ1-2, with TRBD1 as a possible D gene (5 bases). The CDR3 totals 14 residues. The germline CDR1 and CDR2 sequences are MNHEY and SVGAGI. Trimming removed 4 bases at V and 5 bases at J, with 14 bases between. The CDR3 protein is CASSSVQGGYGYTF. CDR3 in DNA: TGTGCCAGCAGTTCAGTGCAGGGAGGGTATGGCTACACCTTC.

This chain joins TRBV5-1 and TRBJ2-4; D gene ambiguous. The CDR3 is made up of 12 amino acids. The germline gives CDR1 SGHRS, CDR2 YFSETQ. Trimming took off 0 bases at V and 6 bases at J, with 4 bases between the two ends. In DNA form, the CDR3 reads TGCGCCAGCAGCTTGGACTTAAACATTCAGTACTTC. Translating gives CASSLDLNIQYF.

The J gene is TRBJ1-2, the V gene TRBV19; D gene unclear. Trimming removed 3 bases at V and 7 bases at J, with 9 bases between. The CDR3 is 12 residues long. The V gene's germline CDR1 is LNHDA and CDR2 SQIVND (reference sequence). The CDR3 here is CASSMGEVGYTF. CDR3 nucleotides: TGTGCCAGTAGTATGGGTGAGGTTGGCTACACCTTC.

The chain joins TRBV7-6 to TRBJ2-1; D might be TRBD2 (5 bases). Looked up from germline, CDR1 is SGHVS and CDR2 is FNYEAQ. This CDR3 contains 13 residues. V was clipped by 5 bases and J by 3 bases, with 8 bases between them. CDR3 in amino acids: CASSGDYYNEQFF. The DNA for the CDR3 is TGTGCCAGCAGCGGAGACTACTACAATGAGCAGTTCTTC.

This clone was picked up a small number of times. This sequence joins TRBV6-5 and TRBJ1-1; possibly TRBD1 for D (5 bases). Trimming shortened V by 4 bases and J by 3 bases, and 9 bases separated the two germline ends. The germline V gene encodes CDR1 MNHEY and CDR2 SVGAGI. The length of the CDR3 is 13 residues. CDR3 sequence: CASSSRVDTEAFF. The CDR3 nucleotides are TGTGCCAGCAGTTCCAGGGTGGACACTGAAGCTTTCTTT.

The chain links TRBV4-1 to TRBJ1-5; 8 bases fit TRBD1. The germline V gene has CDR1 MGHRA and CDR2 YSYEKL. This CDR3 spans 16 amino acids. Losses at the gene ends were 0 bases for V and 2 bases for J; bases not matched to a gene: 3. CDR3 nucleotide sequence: TGCGCCAGCAGCCAAGATGGACAGGGTGGCAATCAGCCCCAGCATTTT. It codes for CASSQDGQGGNQPQHF.

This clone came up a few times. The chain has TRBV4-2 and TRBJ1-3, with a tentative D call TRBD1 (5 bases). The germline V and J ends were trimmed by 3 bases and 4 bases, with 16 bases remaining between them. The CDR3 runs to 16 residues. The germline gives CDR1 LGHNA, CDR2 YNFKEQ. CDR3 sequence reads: CASSHRTGTAGNTIYF. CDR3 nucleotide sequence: TGTGCCAGCAGCCATCGCACCGGGACTGCCGGAAACACCATATATTTT.

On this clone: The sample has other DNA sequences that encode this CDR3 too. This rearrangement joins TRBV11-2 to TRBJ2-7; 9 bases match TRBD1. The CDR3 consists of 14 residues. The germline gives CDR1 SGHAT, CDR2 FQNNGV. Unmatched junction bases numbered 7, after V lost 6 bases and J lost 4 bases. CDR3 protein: CASSSGQGRYEQYF. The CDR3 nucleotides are TGTGCCAGCAGTTCTGGACAGGGGAGATACGAGCAGTACTTC.

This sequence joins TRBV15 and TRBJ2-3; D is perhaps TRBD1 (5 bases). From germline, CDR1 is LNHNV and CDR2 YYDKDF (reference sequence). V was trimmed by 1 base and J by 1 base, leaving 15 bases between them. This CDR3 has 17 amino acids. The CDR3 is CATSRGQYSSGTDTQYF. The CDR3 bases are TGTGCCACCAGCAGAGGACAGTACAGTTCCGGCACAGATACGCAGTATTTT.

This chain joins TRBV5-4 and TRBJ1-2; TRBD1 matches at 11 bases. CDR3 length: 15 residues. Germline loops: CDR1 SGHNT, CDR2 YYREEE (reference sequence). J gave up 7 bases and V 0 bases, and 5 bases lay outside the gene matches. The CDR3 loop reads CASSLGFGTGGGYTF. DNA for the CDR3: TGTGCCAGCAGCTTGGGATTTGGGACAGGGGGTGGCTACACCTTC. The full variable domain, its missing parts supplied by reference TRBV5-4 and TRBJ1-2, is ETGVTQSPTHLIKTRGQQVTLRCSSQSGHNTVSWYQQALGQGPQFIFQYYREEENGRGNFPPRFSGLQFPNYSSELNVNALELDDSALYLCASSLGFGTGGGYTFGSGTRLTVV.

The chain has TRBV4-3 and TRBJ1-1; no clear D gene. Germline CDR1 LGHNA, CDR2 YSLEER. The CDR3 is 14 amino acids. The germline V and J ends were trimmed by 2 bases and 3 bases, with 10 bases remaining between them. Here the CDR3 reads CASSQITPYTEAFF. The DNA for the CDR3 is TGCGCCAGCAGCCAAATTACACCATACACTGAAGCTTTCTTT.

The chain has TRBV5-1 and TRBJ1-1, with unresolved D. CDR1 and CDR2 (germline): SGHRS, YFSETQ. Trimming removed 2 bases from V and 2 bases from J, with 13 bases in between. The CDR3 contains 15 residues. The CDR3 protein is CASSFFHGGNTEAFF. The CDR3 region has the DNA TGCGCCAGCAGCTTTTTCCATGGCGGTAACACTGAAGCTTTCTTT.

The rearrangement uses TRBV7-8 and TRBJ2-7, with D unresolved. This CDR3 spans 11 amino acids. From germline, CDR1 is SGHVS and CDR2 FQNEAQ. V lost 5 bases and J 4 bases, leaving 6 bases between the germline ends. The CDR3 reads CASSPQYEQYF. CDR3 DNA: TGTGCCAGCAGCCCCCAGTACGAGCAGTACTTC. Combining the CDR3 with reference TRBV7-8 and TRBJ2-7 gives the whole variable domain GAGVSQSPRYKVAKRGQDVALRCDPISGHVSLFWYQQALGQGPEFLTYFQNEAQLDKSGLPSDRFFAERPEGSVSTLKIQRTQQEDSAVYLCASSPQYEQYFGPGTRLTVT.

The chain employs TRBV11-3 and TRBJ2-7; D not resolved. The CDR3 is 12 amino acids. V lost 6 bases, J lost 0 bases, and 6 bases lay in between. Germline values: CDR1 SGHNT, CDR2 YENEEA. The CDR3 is CASRTDSYEQYF. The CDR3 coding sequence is TGTGCCAGCAGGACTGACTCCTACGAGCAGTACTTC.

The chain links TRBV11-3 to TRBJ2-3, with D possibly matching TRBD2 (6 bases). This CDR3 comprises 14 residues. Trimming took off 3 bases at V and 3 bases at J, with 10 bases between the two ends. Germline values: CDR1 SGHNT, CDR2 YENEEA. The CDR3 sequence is CASSLNGRTDTQYF. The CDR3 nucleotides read TGTGCCAGCAGCTTGAACGGGAGAACAGATACGCAGTATTTT.